The source of this T cell receptor beta chain is a study of beta chain features in type 1 diabetes. General study results and limits: Cells that show high TCR expression could be over-represented by cDNA sequencing. Compared to healthy donors, patients appeared to have naive, central memory and Treg TCRB repertoires that were more alike. Shortening that was moderate but significant affected the TCRB CDR3s of Type 1 diabetes patients in all four CD4+ subsets. The influence of HLA type on TCRB rearrangement stayed undetermined.

This clone was observed a handful of times. The antigen remains unidentified. Expressed TCRB transcripts were sequenced because the entire RNA isolate underwent reverse transcription. Assay used: immunoSEQ multiplex PCR; TCRdb lists only in-frame clones, some missing. Seen here are 95,000 to 150,000 clones, roughly 17% observed once, and the top ten hold 2.3%. Germline V CDR1 and CDR2: SEHNR, FQNEAQ (reference sequence). CDR3 length: 15 amino acids. Trimming left V 1 base short and J 0 bases short, with 10 bases between. By way of CD45RO/CCR7/CD25/CD127/CD95/CD27, the CD4+ regulatory, stem cell-like memory, central memory and naive cells were sorted.

The rearrangement joins TRBV7-9 to TRBJ2-7; a possible D gene is TRBD1 (6 bases). This TCR derives from a man younger than 40 with type 1 diabetes. Sequences were obtained from central memory CD4+ T cells from blood. CDR3 sequence reads: CASSLGGTHSYEQYF. The CDR3 DNA reads TGTGCCAGCAGCTTAGGGGGGACACACTCCTACGAGCAGTACTTC.